This TCR beta chain was identified in a study of T cell repertoires in cytomegalovirus infection. Study at large: In the study, CMV epitopes included recently identified HLA-C-restricted and well-studied HLA-B-restricted ones. Both a matching HLA type and CMV infection were indicated by public TCR beta signatures.

TCRdb redid the calling of the reads with MiXCR, one entry per CDR3 protein. The table includes approximately 1,000,000 distinct CDR3 sequences, around 32% detected once. The CDR3 loop spans 15 amino acids. CDR1 KGHDR and CDR2 SFDVKD come from the germline V gene. Trimming removed 4 bases at V and 2 bases at J, with 11 bases between. Findings and caveats of the study: HLA-C-restricted CMV-specific TCR beta clonotypes were dominant in the ex vivo response. People with CMV and the relevant HLA were identified by cumulative public TCR beta family frequency.

Of note for this clonotype: What it recognizes is unknown.

Sequenced material: cultured CD8+ T cells from PBMCs, taken from culture after CMV antigen stimulation. The chain recombines TRBV24-1 with TRBJ1-5, with D perhaps matching TRBD1 (5 bases). This TCR came from a human donor in good health (CMV status not recorded). Some clones in this sample may be carry-over from other donors' samples. The CDR3 nucleotides read TGTGCCACCAGTGAGGATAGGGGAGGCAATCAGCCCCAGCATTTT. Its protein is CATSEDRGGNQPQHF.